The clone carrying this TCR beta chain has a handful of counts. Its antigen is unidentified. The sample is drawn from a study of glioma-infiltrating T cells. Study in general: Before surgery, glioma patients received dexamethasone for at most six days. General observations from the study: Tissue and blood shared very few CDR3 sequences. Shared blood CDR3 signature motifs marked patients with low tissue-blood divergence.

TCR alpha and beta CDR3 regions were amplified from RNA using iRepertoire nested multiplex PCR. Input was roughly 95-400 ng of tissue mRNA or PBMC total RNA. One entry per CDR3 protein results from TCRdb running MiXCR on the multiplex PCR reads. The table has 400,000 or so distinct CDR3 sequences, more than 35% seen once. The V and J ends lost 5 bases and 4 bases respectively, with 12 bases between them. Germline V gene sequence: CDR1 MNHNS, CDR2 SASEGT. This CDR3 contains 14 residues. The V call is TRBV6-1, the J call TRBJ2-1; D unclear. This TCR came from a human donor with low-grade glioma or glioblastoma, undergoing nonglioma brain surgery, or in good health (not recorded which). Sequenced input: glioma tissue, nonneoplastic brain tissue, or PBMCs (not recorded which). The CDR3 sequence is CASSYRLWYNEQFF. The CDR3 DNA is TGTGCCAGCAGTTATCGGTTGTGGTACAATGAGCAGTTCTTC.